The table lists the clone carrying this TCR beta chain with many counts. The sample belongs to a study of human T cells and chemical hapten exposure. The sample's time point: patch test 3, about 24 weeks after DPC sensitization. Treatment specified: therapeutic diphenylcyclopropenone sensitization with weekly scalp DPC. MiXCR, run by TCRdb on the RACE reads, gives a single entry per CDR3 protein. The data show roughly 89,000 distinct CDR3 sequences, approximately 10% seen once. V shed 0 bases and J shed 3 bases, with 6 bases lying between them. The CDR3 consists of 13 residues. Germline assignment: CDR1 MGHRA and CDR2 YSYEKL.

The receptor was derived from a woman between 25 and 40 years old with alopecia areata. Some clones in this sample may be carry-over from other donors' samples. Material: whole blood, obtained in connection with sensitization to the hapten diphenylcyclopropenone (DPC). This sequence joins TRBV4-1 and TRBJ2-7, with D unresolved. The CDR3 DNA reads TGCGCCAGCAGCCAAGATTTGAACTACGAGCAGTACTTC. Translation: CASSQDLNYEQYF.